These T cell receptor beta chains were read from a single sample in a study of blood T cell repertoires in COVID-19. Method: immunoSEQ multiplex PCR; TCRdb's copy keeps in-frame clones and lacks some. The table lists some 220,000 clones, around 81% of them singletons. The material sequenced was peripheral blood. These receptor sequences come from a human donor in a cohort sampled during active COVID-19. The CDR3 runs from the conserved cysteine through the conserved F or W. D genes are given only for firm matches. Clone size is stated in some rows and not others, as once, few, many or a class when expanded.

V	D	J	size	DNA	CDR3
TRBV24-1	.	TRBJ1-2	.	TGTGCCACCAGTGACTCAGGGCAGGGCTACACCTTC	CATSDSGQGYTF
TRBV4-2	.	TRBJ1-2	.	TGTGCCAGCAGCCAAGCGAGGGTCGCTGGCTACACCTTC	CASSQARVAGYTF
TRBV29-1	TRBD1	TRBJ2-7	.	TGCAGCGTCGGACAGGCCAACTCCTACGAGCAGTACTTC	CSVGQANSYEQYF
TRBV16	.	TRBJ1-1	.	TGTGCCAGCAGCCAATCCACAGTGAGGGACACTGAAGCTTTCTTT	CASSQSTVRDTEAFF
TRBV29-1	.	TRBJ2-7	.	TGCAGCGGAGGGGGAGGGCTACCTGGGGAGCAGTACTTC	CSGGGGLPGEQYF
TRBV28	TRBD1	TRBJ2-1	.	TGTGCCAGCAGTTCCCACGGGACAGGGGGGGACAGGTTCTTC	CASSSHGTGGDRFF
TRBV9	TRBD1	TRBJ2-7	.	TGTGCCAGCAGCGACCGGGACAGCTACGAGCAGTACTTC	CASSDRDSYEQYF
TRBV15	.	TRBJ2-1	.	TGTGCCACCAGCAGAGATCGAGGGGGGGGCAATGAGCAGTTCTTC	CATSRDRGGGNEQFF
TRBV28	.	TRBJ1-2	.	TGTGCCAGCAGTTTAAACCGCGGCAGTGATGGCTACACCTTC	CASSLNRGSDGYTF
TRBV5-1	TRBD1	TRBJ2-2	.	TGCGCCAGCAGACAGGGGGCTCAAGGAACCGGGGAGCTGTTTTTT	CASRQGAQGTGELFF
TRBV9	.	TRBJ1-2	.	TGTGCCAGCAGCCCGGAGGGACTTAACTATGGCTACACCTTC	CASSPEGLNYGYTF
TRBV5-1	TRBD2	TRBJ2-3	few	TGCGCCAGCAGCTACTCCCCTAGCGGGAGGGGCACAGATACGCAGTATTTT	CASSYSPSGRGTDTQYF
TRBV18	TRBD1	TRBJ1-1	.	TGTGCCAGCTCACCACCCGAGGGGGCGGACGGCACTGAAGCTTTCTTT	CASSPPEGADGTEAFF